Listed here are 15 T cell receptor beta chains from one sample, sequenced in a study of cytomegalovirus exposure and HLA in healthy donors. The PCR contained 60 Vbeta and 13 Jbeta primers. Profiling relied on immunoSEQ multiplex PCR, and the TCRdb table lists in-frame clones only, not all of them. The sample includes almost 200,000 clones, around 81% of them seen just once. The sequenced sample consisted of PBMCs. The receptors were gathered from a man aged 30-40 years in good health and CMV-seronegative.

This chain joins TRBV5-4 and TRBJ1-4, with TRBD1 matching 10 bases. After removal of 4 bases from V and 8 bases from J, the junction contained 5 bases not matched to a gene. The CDR3 length is 14 residues. The germline CDR1 and CDR2 sequences are SGHNT and YYREEE (reference sequence). The chain's CDR3 is CASSPGQGREKLFF. The CDR3 nucleotides are TGTGCCAGCAGCCCGGGACAGGGGAGGGAAAAACTGTTTTTT.

This clone was detected a few times. The genes are TRBV7-9 and TRBJ2-2, with 10 bases matching TRBD2. The CDR3 is made up of 18 amino acids. V gave up 1 base and J gave up 0 bases; unmatched junction bases: 5. In germline, CDR1 is SEHNR, CDR2 FQNEAQ (reference sequence). CDR3 bases: TGTGCCAGCAGCTTAGAACTAGCGGGGTACGCGAACACCGGGGAGCTGTTTTTT. Protein product: CASSLELAGYANTGELFF.

CDR3 bases: TGCGCCAGCAGCCCGCCCGCAGCGGGAGGGTACGAGCAGTACTTC. It encodes CASSPPAAGGYEQYF. This chain connects TRBV5-1 to TRBJ2-7; 10 bases are shared with TRBD2. The junction had 8 bases not matched to a gene; V was cut back by 4 bases and J by 4 bases. This CDR3 has 15 residues. Germline V lookup: CDR1 SGHRS, CDR2 YFSETQ.

The rearrangement uses TRBV28 and TRBJ1-5; 12 bases are shared with TRBD1. The J segment lost 5 bases and the V segment lost 5 bases, leaving 7 bases of the junction unmatched. Germline lookup yields CDR1 MDHEN and CDR2 SYDVKM. The CDR3 consists of 16 residues. Written as DNA, the CDR3 is TGTGCCAGCAGTAAGGCCGGGACAGGGGGCCATCAGCCCCAGCATTTT. It specifies CASSKAGTGGHQPQHF. Looking up the rest from reference TRBV28 and TRBJ1-5 gives the full variable domain: DVKVTQSSRYLVKRTGEKVFLECVQDMDHENMFWYRQDPGLGLRLIYFSYDVKMKEKGDIPEGYSVSREKKERFSLILESASTNQTSMYLCASSKAGTGGHQPQHFGDGTRLSIL.

This chain joins TRBV14 and TRBJ1-2; 7 nucleotides match TRBD1. Germline CDR1 reads SGHDN; CDR2 reads FVKESK. After removal of 1 base from V and 4 bases from J, the junction contained 6 bases not matched to a gene. The CDR3 contains 15 residues. The CDR3 DNA reads TGTGCCAGCAGCCAAGGTGGGACAGCTCTCTATGGCTACACCTTC. Translation gives CASSQGGTALYGYTF.

In this sample, this clone turned up once. The chain carries TRBV7-2 and TRBJ2-5, with TRBD1 matching 7 bases. Germline-derived CDR1 and CDR2 are SGHTA and FQGNSA. CDR3 length: 13 residues. Losses at the gene ends were 6 bases for V and 4 bases for J; bases not matched to a gene: 5. The CDR3, as DNA: TGTGCCAGCAGGACACAGGGGAGAGAGACCCAGTACTTC. Its translation is CASRTQGRETQYF.

This chain uses TRBV18 with TRBJ2-5, with D maybe TRBD1 (5 bases). The ends were cut back, 6 bases at V and 4 bases at J, with 15 bases in the middle. Germline lookup yields CDR1 KGHSH and CDR2 LQKENI. The CDR3 contains 14 residues. CDR3 nucleotide sequence: TGTGCCAGCTCCCTACTTTCAGGGTCAGAGACCCAGTACTTC. It translates to CASSLLSGSETQYF.

The chain carries TRBV28 and TRBJ2-6, with D possibly being TRBD1 (5 bases). The CDR3 covers 18 residues. Germline assignment: CDR1 MDHEN and CDR2 SYDVKM. Between the trimmed V and J ends, which lost 7 bases and 0 bases, there was a span of 19 bases. CDR3 amino acids: CASTMTKGRVSGANVLTF. The CDR3, as DNA: TGTGCCAGCACCATGACAAAGGGGCGCGTCTCTGGGGCCAACGTCCTGACTTTC.

The chain recombines TRBV5-6 with TRBJ1-4; tentative D call: TRBD1 (6 bases). From germline, CDR1 is SGHDT and CDR2 YYEEEE. This CDR3 is 12 amino acids long. The V end lost 7 bases, the J end lost 10 bases, and 14 bases lay between the germline ends. CDR3 protein: CASFPDSPKLFF. The CDR3 DNA reads TGTGCCAGCTTTCCGGACAGCCCAAAACTGTTTTTT.

The chain joins TRBV6-6 to TRBJ2-7; TRBD2 aligns across 9 bases. The V gene end was trimmed by 10 bases and the J gene end by 5 bases; junction bases not matched to a gene: 15. Germline loops: CDR1 MNHNY, CDR2 SVGAGI (reference sequence). The CDR3 sequence is 15 residues long. Written as DNA, the CDR3 is TGTGCCACCCAGGACACCGGGACTAGCACACACGAGCAGTACTTC. Amino acids: CATQDTGTSTHEQYF.

This clone was detected only a few times. The chain uses TRBV5-1 and TRBJ1-6, with D tentatively TRBD1 (6 bases). V lost 5 bases, J lost 0 bases, and 15 bases lay in between. Germline CDR1 is SGHRS and CDR2 is YFSETQ. The CDR3 spans 17 residues. As DNA, the CDR3 is TGCGCCAGCAGGGGTGGGGGCGCGATCTCCTATAATTCACCCCTCCACTTT. It specifies CASRGGGAISYNSPLHF.

The chain uses TRBV6-5 and TRBJ2-3; TRBD2 aligns across 9 bases. The V gene end was trimmed by 2 bases and the J gene end by 5 bases; junction bases not matched to a gene: 8. The CDR3 runs 16 residues. CDR1 and CDR2 from the germline V gene are MNHEY and SVGAGI. CDR3 DNA: TGTGCCAGCAGTTACGGTGCGGGAGGGCCTAGAGATACGCAGTATTTT. Protein product: CASSYGAGGPRDTQYF.

This clone was observed a few times. The chain employs TRBV10-3 and TRBJ1-1; 11 bases line up with TRBD1. The CDR3 contains 14 residues. Per germline, CDR1 ENHRY and CDR2 SYGVKD. V shed 6 bases, J shed 5 bases, and the junction held 5 bases outside the gene matches. This CDR3 reads CAIRGTGGWTEAFF. For the CDR3, the DNA is TGTGCCATCAGGGGGACAGGGGGTTGGACTGAAGCTTTCTTT.

There are a few counts of this clone. This chain links TRBV19 with TRBJ1-1; D unresolved. The CDR3 length is 12 residues. V lost 3 bases, J lost 9 bases, and 11 bases lay in between. The germline CDR1 and CDR2 sequences are LNHDA and SQIVND (reference sequence). The CDR3 sequence: CASSMEGYKAFF. DNA of the CDR3: TGTGCCAGTAGTATGGAGGGTTATAAAGCTTTCTTT.

The CDR3 bases are TGTGCCAGCAGCTATACCGCCGACTTGAGTAGCACAGATACGCAGTATTTT. Its translation: CASSYTADLSSTDTQYF. The V and J genes are TRBV7-9 and TRBJ2-3, with no clear D. There are 17 residues in the CDR3. Between the trimmed V and J ends, which lost 4 bases and 0 bases, there was a span of 17 bases. From germline, CDR1 is SEHNR and CDR2 FQNEAQ (reference sequence).